The clone carrying this TCR beta chain came up a few times. These data originate in a study of blood T cells in healthy people across ages. The study drew donors from healthy Caucasian individuals in Russia aged about 6 to 100. For the second PCR, which ran for roughly 7 to 11 cycles, a sample-barcoded 5' primer and a J-beta primer mix were used. All samples gave at least 2.5 million CDR3-containing paired-end reads. TCRdb processed the 5' RACE reads anew with MiXCR; each CDR3 protein has one entry. The sample has around 800,000 distinct CDR3 sequences; roughly 25% are singletons. In addition, the sample was reused for a study of T cells of mothers and their children. As that report states: Material was donated by three healthy Caucasian mothers and their six children.

The sequencing sample was made of blood. This receptor was taken from a boy younger than 18 in good health.

The CDR3 here is CAWSWDRGFNEQFF. Written as DNA, the CDR3 is TGTGCCTGGAGTTGGGACAGAGGGTTCAATGAGCAGTTCTTC. This chain links TRBV30 with TRBJ2-1; TRBD1 matches at 7 bases. In germline, CDR1 is GTSNPN, CDR2 SVGIG (reference sequence). V was clipped by 2 bases and J by 6 bases; unmatched bases: 7. This CDR3 is 14 amino acids long. Full variable domain (missing parts from reference TRBV30 and TRBJ2-1): SQTIHQWPATLVQPVGSPLSLECTVEGTSNPNLYWYRQAAGRGLQLLFYSVGIGQISSEVPQNLSASRPQDRQFILSSKKLLLSDSGFYLCAWSWDRGFNEQFFGPGTRLTVL.